The rows below give T cell receptor beta chains drawn from one sample of a study of molecular identifiers for immune sequencing clone quantification. TCRdb ran MiXCR on the PCR reads and lists one entry per CDR3 protein. The sample carries about 40,000 distinct CDR3 sequences, 24% recorded once. Source material: naive CD8+ T cells from blood, with Jurkat cell RNA spiked in. Every receptor here comes from a human donor in good health. Some libraries in this study had Jurkat cell RNA spiked in. CDR3s include the opening cysteine and the closing phenylalanine or tryptophan. The D gene is left open where the match is weak. A row's size may be missing; if present it is once, few, many or a size class.

NA	TRBV20-1	many	TRBJ1-1	13	TGCAGTGCTAGAGATTGGCTGGGAACTGAAGCTTTCTTT	CSARDWLGTEAFF
NA	TRBV4-1	NA	TRBJ2-5	16	TGCGCCGGCAGCCAGGATCCCCCGACGGTGCAAGAGACCCAGTACTTC	CAGSQDPPTVQETQYF
NA	TRBV5-5	many	TRBJ2-7	14	TGTGCCAGCAGCTTCGGGCAGAGTACCTACGAGCAGTACTTC	CASSFGQSTYEQYF
TRBD2	TRBV27	many	TRBJ2-7	14	TGTGCCAGCAGTGAGGGACTAAGGGCCTACGAGCAGTACTTC	CASSEGLRAYEQYF
NA	TRBV4-1	NA	TRBJ2-7	12	TGCGCCAGCAGCCAAGAAAAGAGAGAGCAGTACTTC	CASSQEKREQYF
TRBD2	TRBV9	many	TRBJ2-3	16	TGTGCCAGCAGCGTCCTCTTAGCGGGTCCTACAGATACGCAGTATTTT	CASSVLLAGPTDTQYF
TRBD1	TRBV2	many	TRBJ1-2	14	TGTGCCTGTCCGGGACAGGGGGAATTCCTCGGCTACACCTTC	CACPGQGEFLGYTF
NA	TRBV30	many	TRBJ1-3	13	TGTGCCTGGAGCCTTTCCTCTGGAAACACCATATATTTT	CAWSLSSGNTIYF
NA	TRBV7-9	NA	TRBJ1-5	14	TGTGCCAGCAGCCTGGAAGCCCGCAATCCGCCCCAGCATTTT	CASSLEARNPPQHF
NA	TRBV14	many	TRBJ2-5	14	TGTGCCAGCAGCCAAAACAAGTACCAAGAGACCCAGTACTTC	CASSQNKYQETQYF
NA	TRBV6-2/TRBV6-3	NA	TRBJ1-1	11	TGTGCCAGCAGTTTATCCGGTGAAGCTTTCTTT	CASSLSGEAFF
NA	TRBV6-2/TRBV6-3	many	TRBJ2-2	18	TGTGCCAGCAGTTACACTCCGGGATGGTCCATAAACACCGGGGAGCTGTTTTTT	CASSYTPGWSINTGELFF
NA	TRBV6-2/TRBV6-3	NA	TRBJ1-5	16	TGTGCCAGCAGTTTAGTCGGGATAGGTCCGGGGGACCCCCAGCAATTT	CASSLVGIGPGDPQQF
NA	TRBV4-3	medium-sized	TRBJ2-3	15	TGCGCCAGCAGCCAAGTGGCGGGTGGCACAGATACGCAGTATTTT	CASSQVAGGTDTQYF
NA	TRBV30	many	TRBJ2-2	11	TGTGCCTGGAGTGTAGCCGGGGAGCTGTTTTTT	CAWSVAGELFF
NA	TRBV6-2/TRBV6-3	many	TRBJ2-2	12	TGTGCCAGCAGTTACTCTGCCGGGGAGCTGTTTTTT	CASSYSAGELFF
NA	TRBV28	many	TRBJ2-7	13	TGTGCCAGCAGTTTGCCGAGCTCCTACGAGCAGTACTTC	CASSLPSSYEQYF
NA	TRBV4-3	many	TRBJ2-2	13	TGCGCCAGCAGCGCCCCCGGCACCGGGGAGCTGTTTTTT	CASSAPGTGELFF
NA	TRBV19	NA	TRBJ1-5	14	TGTGCCAGTACCTCGCTCCCCCGGGAAGAGCCCCAGCATTTT	CASTSLPREEPQHF
NA	TRBV6-2/TRBV6-3	NA	TRBJ2-5	14	TGTGCCAGCAGTTACTCGAACGGTAGCGCGCCCCAGTACTTC	CASSYSNGSAPQYF
NA	TRBV28	few	TRBJ2-1	13	TGTGCCAGCAGTTCAGCTATGGTTGAGGGGGGGCTCTTC	CASSSAMVEGGLF
TRBD1	TRBV5-1	many	TRBJ1-2	15	TGCGCCAGCAGCGTTGAAAGGACAGGGTTTTATGGCTACACCTTC	CASSVERTGFYGYTF
NA	TRBV27	many	TRBJ2-3	13	TGTGCCAGCAGTGCCGGGACGCACAATACGCAGTATTTT	CASSAGTHNTQYF
NA	TRBV27	many	TRBJ2-3	11	TGTGCCAGCAGTTTTGGGGTTTCGCAGTATTTT	CASSFGVSQYF
NA	TRBV27	many	TRBJ2-3	12	TGTGCCAGCAGTTTAATAGCAGATACGCAGTATTTT	CASSLIADTQYF
TRBD2	TRBV13	many	TRBJ2-7	17	TGTGCCAGCAGCACCAGACTAGCGGGAGGCCTTCAATACGAGCAGTACTTC	CASSTRLAGGLQYEQYF
NA	TRBV3-1	many	TRBJ1-4	12	TGTGCCAGCAGCCAAGATTTTGAAAAACTGTTTTTT	CASSQDFEKLFF
NA	TRBV7-9	many	TRBJ2-5	13	TGTGCCAGCAGCCCGACAGTCCAAGAGACCCAGTACTTC	CASSPTVQETQYF
NA	TRBV20-1	many	TRBJ2-7	13	TGCAGTGTTCCCCTGGGGTCCCGGTACGAGCAGTACTTC	CSVPLGSRYEQYF
TRBD1	TRBV10-3	many	TRBJ1-5	16	TGTGCCATCAAATCAACCGGGGAGGGGGCTTTGGAGCCCCAGCATTTT	CAIKSTGEGALEPQHF
TRBD1	TRBV7-9	many	TRBJ2-7	14	TGTGCCAGCAGCCAGACGGAGACAGGGGACGAGCAGTACTTC	CASSQTETGDEQYF
NA	TRBV20-1	NA	TRBJ2-7	13	TGCAGTGCTAGGGTAGGGGCTACCTACGAGCAGTACTTC	CSARVGATYEQYF
NA	TRBV12-3/TRBV12-4	many	TRBJ2-5	14	TGTGCCAGCAGTTTATGGGACTGGCCCAAGACCCAGTACTTC	CASSLWDWPKTQYF
NA	TRBV20-1	many	TRBJ2-7	13	TGCAGTGCTAGACCACGGGACATCATCGAGCAGTACTTC	CSARPRDIIEQYF
NA	TRBV7-6	many	TRBJ2-3	15	TGTGCCAGCAGCTTAGTTGGGGGTACTCCAGATACGCAGTATTTT	CASSLVGGTPDTQYF
NA	TRBV6-5	NA	TRBJ1-4	16	TGTGCCAGCAGCCGTGGGGCGGATCCAACTAATGAAAAACTGTTTTTT	CASSRGADPTNEKLFF
NA	TRBV7-2	medium-sized	TRBJ2-3	17	TGTGCCAGCAGCTTAGATCCGCGTCTAGCTAGCACAGATACGCAGTATTTT	CASSLDPRLASTDTQYF
NA	TRBV12-3/TRBV12-4	few	TRBJ2-7	14	TGTGCCAGCAGTTTCGACCCCAGCTCCTACGAGCAGTACTTC	CASSFDPSSYEQYF
TRBD2	TRBV4-3	many	TRBJ2-3	17	TGCGCCAGCAGCCAGCTTAGCGGGGGGGCTAGCACAGATACGCAGTATTTT	CASSQLSGGASTDTQYF
NA	TRBV12-3/TRBV12-4	many	TRBJ2-5	15	TGTGCCAGCAGCCCGGACGGGCCGACCCAAGAGACCCAGTACTTC	CASSPDGPTQETQYF
NA	TRBV28	many	TRBJ2-7	13	TGTGCCAGCAGTATCTGGGCTACCTACGAGCAGTACTTC	CASSIWATYEQYF
NA	TRBV7-2	many	TRBJ2-7	14	TGTGCCAGCAGCTTATACGGACAGATCTACGAGCAGTACTTC	CASSLYGQIYEQYF
NA	TRBV18	NA	TRBJ2-7	14	TGTGCCAGCTCCGGGACGGGATACTATTTCGAGCAGTACTTC	CASSGTGYYFEQYF
NA	TRBV2	medium-sized	TRBJ2-7	14	TGTGCCAGCAGTGAAGTGATGGGAGACTACGAGCAGTACTTC	CASSEVMGDYEQYF
TRBD2	TRBV28	many	TRBJ2-1	14	TGTGCCAGCAAAACGCCACTAGCGGGAGAGGAGCAGTTCTTC	CASKTPLAGEEQFF
TRBD2	TRBV10-3	NA	TRBJ2-1	18	TGTGCCATCAGTGAGTCGGGGGTCGGGACTAGCGGTTACAATGAGCAGTTCTTC	CAISESGVGTSGYNEQFF
TRBD2	TRBV4-2	few	TRBJ2-3	16	TGTGCCTGCAGCCAGACTAGCGGAGCGCCCACAGATACGCAGTATTTT	CACSQTSGAPTDTQYF
NA	TRBV7-9	many	TRBJ2-3	18	TGTGCCAGCAGCTTACCCCCGGGAGGCACAGGGTGGACAGATACGCAGTATTTT	CASSLPPGGTGWTDTQYF
TRBD1	TRBV20-1	many	TRBJ1-5	17	TGCAGTGCAATTCCGGGACAGGGCCAAGGAGGTAATCAGCCCCAGCATTTT	CSAIPGQGQGGNQPQHF
TRBD1	TRBV7-9	many	TRBJ2-7	16	TGTGCCAGCAGCTCGGGCCAAACAGGGGGCGGCTACGAGCAGTACTTC	CASSSGQTGGGYEQYF